This TCR beta chain came from a study of technical replicates of blood from a few donors. The repertoire was sequenced with immunoSEQ multiplex PCR; TCRdb's copy has only in-frame clones and lacks some. Counted here are some 60,000 clones, over 75% occurring once; the ten biggest clones make up around 4.9%. The germline V gene has CDR1 MGHRA and CDR2 YSYEKL. Trimming cost V 3 bases and J 2 bases, with 13 bases left between them. The length of the CDR3 is 16 residues. The sequencing input was PBMCs. J is TRBJ1-4 and V is TRBV4-1, with D hard to call. The sequence was collected from a human donor in good health. Some clones in this sample may be carry-over from other donors' samples. CDR3 sequence reads: CASSQINSRTNEKLFF. CDR3 sequence (DNA): TGCGCCAGCAGCCAGATCAATTCGAGGACTAATGAAAAACTGTTTTTT.